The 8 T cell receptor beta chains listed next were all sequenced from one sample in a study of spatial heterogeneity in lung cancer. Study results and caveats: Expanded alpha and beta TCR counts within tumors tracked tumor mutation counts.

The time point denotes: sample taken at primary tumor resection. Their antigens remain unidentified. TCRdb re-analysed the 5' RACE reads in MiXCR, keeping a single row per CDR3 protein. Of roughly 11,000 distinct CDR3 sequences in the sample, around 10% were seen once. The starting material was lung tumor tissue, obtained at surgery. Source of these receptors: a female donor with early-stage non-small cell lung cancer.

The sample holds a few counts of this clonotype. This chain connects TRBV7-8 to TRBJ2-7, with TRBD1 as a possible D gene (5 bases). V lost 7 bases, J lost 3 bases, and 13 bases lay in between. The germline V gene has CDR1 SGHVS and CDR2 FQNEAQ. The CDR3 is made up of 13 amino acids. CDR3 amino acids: CASTPDTDYEQYF. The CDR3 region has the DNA TGTGCCAGCACCCCGGACACCGACTACGAGCAGTACTTC.

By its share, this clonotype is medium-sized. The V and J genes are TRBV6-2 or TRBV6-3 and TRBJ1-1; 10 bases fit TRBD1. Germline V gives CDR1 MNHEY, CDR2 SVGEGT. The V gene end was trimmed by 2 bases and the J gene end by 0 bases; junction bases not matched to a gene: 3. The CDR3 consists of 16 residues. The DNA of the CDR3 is TGTGCCAGCAGTTACCGGGACAGGGGATTGAACACTGAAGCTTTCTTT. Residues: CASSYRDRGLNTEAFF.

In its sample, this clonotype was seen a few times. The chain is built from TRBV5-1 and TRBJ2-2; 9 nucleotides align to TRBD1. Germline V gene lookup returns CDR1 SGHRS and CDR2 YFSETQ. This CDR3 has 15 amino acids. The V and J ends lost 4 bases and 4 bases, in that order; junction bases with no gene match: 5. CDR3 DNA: TGCGCCAGCAGCGTACAGGGGGCGGTCACCGGGGAGCTGTTTTTT. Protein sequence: CASSVQGAVTGELFF.

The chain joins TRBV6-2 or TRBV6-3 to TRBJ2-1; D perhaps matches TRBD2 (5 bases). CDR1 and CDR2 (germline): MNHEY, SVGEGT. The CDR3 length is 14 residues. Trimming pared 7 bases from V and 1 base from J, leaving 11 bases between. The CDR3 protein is CASTRTGSYNEQFF. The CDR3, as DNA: TGTGCCAGCACCCGGACTGGATCCTACAATGAGCAGTTCTTC.

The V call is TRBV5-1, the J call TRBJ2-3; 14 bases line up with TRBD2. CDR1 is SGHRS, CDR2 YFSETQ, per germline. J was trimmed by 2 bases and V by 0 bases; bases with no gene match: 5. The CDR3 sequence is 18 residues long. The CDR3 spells CASSLGLAGGRFTDTQYF. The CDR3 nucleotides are TGCGCCAGCAGCTTGGGACTAGCGGGAGGGCGTTTCACAGATACGCAGTATTTT.

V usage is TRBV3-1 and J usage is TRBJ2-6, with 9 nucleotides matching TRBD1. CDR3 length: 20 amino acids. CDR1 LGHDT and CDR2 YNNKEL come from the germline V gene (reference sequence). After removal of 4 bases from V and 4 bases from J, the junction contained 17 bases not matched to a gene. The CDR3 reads CASSPLPGQGSPTGANVLTF. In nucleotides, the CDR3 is TGTGCCAGCAGCCCACTTCCGGGACAGGGATCTCCCACGGGGGCCAACGTCCTGACTTTC.

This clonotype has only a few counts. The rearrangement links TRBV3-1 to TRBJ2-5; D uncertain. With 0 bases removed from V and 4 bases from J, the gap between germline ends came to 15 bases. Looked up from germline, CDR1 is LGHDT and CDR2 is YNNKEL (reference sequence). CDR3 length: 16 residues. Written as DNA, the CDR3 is TGTGCCAGCAGCCAAGAGCTCACTACAACGGGAGAGACCCAGTACTTC. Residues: CASSQELTTTGETQYF.

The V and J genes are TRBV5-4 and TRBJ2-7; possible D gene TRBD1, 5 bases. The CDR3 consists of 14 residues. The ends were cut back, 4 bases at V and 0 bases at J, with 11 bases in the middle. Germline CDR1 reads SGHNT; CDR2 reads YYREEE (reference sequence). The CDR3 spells CASSMGQFSYEQYF. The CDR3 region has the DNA TGTGCCAGCAGCATGGGGCAGTTCTCCTACGAGCAGTACTTC. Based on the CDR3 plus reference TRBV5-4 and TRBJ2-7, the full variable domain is ETGVTQSPTHLIKTRGQQVTLRCSSQSGHNTVSWYQQALGQGPQFIFQYYREEENGRGNFPPRFSGLQFPNYSSELNVNALELDDSALYLCASSMGQFSYEQYFGPGTRLTVT.